Listed below are T cell receptor beta chains from one sample, sequenced in a study of blood T cell repertoires in COVID-19. Profiled with immunoSEQ multiplex PCR; TCRdb holds only in-frame clones, not every one. The data show 60,000 to 80,000 clones, around 80% seen once. Sequencing was carried out using PBMCs or T cells enriched from blood (not recorded which). The source is a woman between 35 and 50 years old with acute COVID-19. Each CDR3 is given with its conserved first and last residue. D genes are given only for firm matches. For some rows the clone size is stated as once, few or many, or as a class when expanded; others skip it.

>TRBJ2-2|TRBV19|TRBD2|.
CASSIVGLAPNTGELFF
TGTGCCAGTAGTATTGTCGGACTAGCGCCGAACACCGGGGAGCTGTTTTTT
>TRBJ2-7|TRBV5-4|.|.
CASSLIGAGEQYF
TGTGCCAGCAGCTTGATTGGGGCAGGCGAGCAGTACTTC
>TRBJ1-4|TRBV5-5|.|.
CASSAPGQLYEKLFF
TGTGCCAGCAGCGCTCCCGGACAGCTATATGAAAAACTGTTTTTT
>TRBJ1-5|TRBV5-6|TRBD1|.
CASSGGTGNNQPQHF
TGTGCCAGCAGCGGCGGGACAGGGAACAATCAGCCCCAGCATTTT
>TRBJ1-3|TRBV11-2|.|.
CASSSIAGPISGNTIYF
TGTGCCAGCAGCTCTATTGCGGGACCCATCTCTGGAAACACCATATATTTT
>TRBJ2-5|TRBV12-3/TRBV12-4|.|few
CASSFGAVETQYF
TGTGCCAGCAGTTTCGGAGCGGTAGAGACCCAGTACTTC
>TRBJ2-1|TRBV2|TRBD2|few
CASSPGGRGPYNEQFF
TGTGCCAGCAGCCCGGGGGGGAGGGGTCCCTACAATGAGCAGTTCTTC
>TRBJ2-7|TRBV14|TRBD2|.
CASSQIGLAGDGSYEQYF
TGTGCCAGCAGCCAAATAGGACTAGCGGGAGATGGGTCCTACGAGCAGTACTTC
>TRBJ1-5|TRBV2|.|.
CASRKGAISNQPQHF
TGTGCCAGCAGAAAAGGAGCAATCTCCAATCAGCCCCAGCATTTT
>TRBJ1-6|TRBV12-3/TRBV12-4|TRBD1|.
CASGTGYNSPLHF
TGTGCCAGCGGGACAGGTTATAATTCACCCCTCCACTTT
>TRBJ2-5|TRBV5-1|.|.
CASSLDGTDQETQYF
TGCGCCAGCAGCTTAGACGGTACAGACCAAGAGACCCAGTACTTC
>TRBJ1-2|TRBV28|TRBD1|.
CASRESGGTNYGYTF
TGTGCCAGCAGGGAGTCAGGGGGAACTAACTATGGCTACACCTTC
>TRBJ2-3|TRBV9|.|.
CASSGTARDTQYF
TGTGCCAGCAGCGGGACAGCTCGAGATACGCAGTATTTT
>TRBJ1-5|TRBV27|.|few
CASSLSPNQPQHF
TGTGCCAGCAGTTTATCCCCGAATCAGCCCCAGCATTTT
>TRBJ2-7|TRBV11-1|.|.
CASSSRSSSYEQYF
TGTGCCAGCAGCTCCCGTTCCAGCTCCTACGAGCAGTACTTC
>TRBJ2-1|TRBV24-1|.|.
CATSDLGRGAEDNEQFF
TGTGCCACCAGTGATTTGGGTCGGGGGGCCGAAGACAATGAGCAGTTCTTC
>TRBJ1-3|TRBV7-6|.|.
CASSFRAEAGNTIYF
TGTGCCAGCAGCTTCAGAGCCGAGGCTGGAAACACCATATATTTT
>TRBJ2-3|TRBV28|TRBD2|.
CASNLAGVLDTQYF
TGTGCCAGCAACCTAGCGGGAGTATTAGATACGCAGTATTTT
>TRBJ1-1|TRBV3-1/TRBV3-2|.|.
CASSQEPGGAFF
TGTGCCAGCAGCCAAGAGCCGGGGGGAGCTTTCTTT
>TRBJ1-6|TRBV5-5|.|.
CASSLGEGSSPLHF
TGTGCCAGCAGCTTGGGGGAGGGGAGCTCACCCCTCCACTTT
>TRBJ1-5|TRBV15|.|few
CATSRVFGEVQPQHF
TGTGCCACCAGCAGAGTATTCGGAGAGGTGCAGCCCCAGCATTTT
>TRBJ1-2|TRBV10-2|.|.
CASSEGKGLVNYGYTF
TGCGCCAGCAGTGAGGGGAAGGGGTTGGTCAACTATGGCTACACCTTC
>TRBJ1-1|TRBV2|.|.
CASSLNTEAFF
TGTGCCAGCAGTCTAAACACTGAAGCTTTCTTT
>TRBJ2-3|TRBV4-1|.|.
CASSHGGTDTQYF
TGCGCCAGCAGCCACGGGGGCACAGATACGCAGTATTTT
>TRBJ2-2|TRBV6-2/TRBV6-3|TRBD1|.
CASSFNPRTGTGELFF
TGTGCCAGCAGTTTCAACCCCAGGACAGGCACCGGGGAGCTGTTTTTT
>TRBJ1-2|TRBV2|.|.
CASGWGQGEGYTF
TGTGCCAGCGGGTGGGGGCAGGGAGAAGGCTACACCTTC
>TRBJ2-1|TRBV25-1|TRBD2|.
CAAGTSVRNEQFF
TGTGCCGCCGGGACTAGCGTTCGCAATGAGCAGTTCTTC
>TRBJ2-1|TRBV4-1|TRBD1|.
CASSRPGTGSSDEQFF
TGCGCCAGCAGCCGACCCGGGACAGGGTCGTCCGATGAGCAGTTCTTC
>TRBJ1-1|TRBV10-2|TRBD1|.
CASRADRAWNTEAFF
TGCGCCAGCAGGGCGGACAGGGCCTGGAACACTGAAGCTTTCTTT
>TRBJ1-6|TRBV27|.|.
CASGFLNSPLHF
TGTGCCAGCGGCTTCCTGAATTCACCCCTCCACTTT
>TRBJ2-2|TRBV6-1|.|.
CASSESRLAGELFF
TGTGCCAGCAGTGAATCTCGGTTGGCCGGGGAGCTGTTTTTT
>TRBJ1-2|TRBV19|TRBD1|.
CASSQGGVGYGYTF
TGTGCCAGTAGTCAAGGGGGCGTAGGCTATGGCTACACCTTC
>TRBJ2-2|TRBV27|.|.
CASSFYYNTGELFF
TGTGCCAGCAGTTTTTACTATAACACCGGGGAGCTGTTTTTT
>TRBJ2-6|TRBV29-1|.|.
CSVARDIDSGANVLTF
TGCAGCGTCGCCCGGGACATAGACTCTGGGGCCAACGTCCTGACTTTC
>TRBJ2-7|TRBV7-7|.|.
CASSPGQGYEQYF
TGTGCTAGCAGCCCCGGGCAGGGATACGAGCAGTACTTC
>TRBJ1-5|TRBV6-6|.|.
CASSTRNSNQPQHF
TGTGCCAGCAGTACCAGGAATAGCAATCAGCCCCAGCATTTT
>TRBJ2-6|TRBV6-2/TRBV6-3|.|once
CASSYSGANVLTF
TGTGCCAGCAGCTACTCTGGGGCCAACGTCCTGACTTTC
>TRBJ2-2|TRBV14|.|.
CASGQRTNTGELFF
TGTGCCAGCGGCCAGAGAACGAACACCGGGGAGCTGTTTTTT
>TRBJ2-1|TRBV28|.|.
CASTKPGLRYNEQFF
TGTGCCAGCACGAAACCGGGACTCCGATACAATGAGCAGTTCTTC
>TRBJ1-2|TRBV5-4|TRBD1|.
CASGEGQGNYGYTF
TGTGCCAGCGGGGAGGGACAGGGTAACTATGGCTACACCTTC
>TRBJ2-4|TRBV24-1|.|.
CATSARENIQYF
TGTGCCACCAGTGCCAGGGAAAACATTCAGTACTTC
>TRBJ1-5|TRBV15|TRBD1|.
CATSRGRTGGLVGLTQHF
TGTGCCACCAGCAGAGGGCGGACAGGGGGCCTCGTCGGTCTGACCCAGCATTTT
>TRBJ2-5|TRBV19|TRBD2|.
CASSSLGLAGGPETQYF
TGTGCCAGTAGTTCCCTCGGACTAGCGGGGGGGCCGGAGACCCAGTACTTC
>TRBJ1-2|TRBV2|TRBD1|.
CASPEDRVGGGYTF
TGTGCCAGCCCCGAGGACAGGGTGGGAGGAGGCTACACCTTC
>TRBJ1-4|TRBV28|.|once
CASSSRWSEKLFF
TGTGCCAGCAGTTCGCGGTGGAGTGAAAAACTGTTTTTT
>TRBJ1-1|TRBV28|TRBD1|.
CASSLRDREAFF
TGTGCCAGCAGTCTCAGGGACAGAGAAGCTTTCTTT
>TRBJ2-1|TRBV19|TRBD2|.
CASSAMRDYRSGEQFF
TGTGCCAGTAGTGCCATGAGGGACTACCGGAGTGGTGAGCAGTTCTTC
>TRBJ2-4|TRBV7-9|TRBD2|.
CASSLEGGGAWNIQYF
TGTGCCAGCAGCTTAGAAGGCGGGGGGGCCTGGAACATTCAGTACTTC
>TRBJ2-3|TRBV2|.|.
CASSERDSTITDTQYF
TGTGCCAGCAGTGAAAGGGACTCGACTATCACAGATACGCAGTATTTT
>TRBJ2-1|TRBV28|TRBD2|.
CASSFEVVAGNEQFF
TGTGCCAGCAGTTTTGAGGTGGTAGCGGGCAATGAGCAGTTCTTC
>TRBJ1-1|TRBV29-1|.|many
CSVQGVSPGEAFF
TGCAGCGTTCAGGGCGTATCTCCGGGTGAAGCTTTCTTT
>TRBJ1-2|TRBV27|TRBD1|.
CASSPAGTAPRGYTF
TGTGCCAGCAGTCCGGCCGGGACAGCTCCTCGAGGCTACACCTTC
>TRBJ1-6|TRBV27|.|.
CASGYLRDYNSPLHF
TGTGCCAGCGGCTACCTCAGGGATTATAATTCACCCCTCCACTTT
>TRBJ1-2|TRBV6-1|.|.
CASSETVSSGYTF
TGTGCCAGCAGTGAAACGGTTTCGAGTGGCTACACCTTC
>TRBJ1-1|TRBV28|.|.
CASSPSLGQLNTEAFF
TGTGCCAGCAGTCCCTCGTTAGGACAATTGAACACTGAAGCTTTCTTT
>TRBJ2-2|TRBV3-1/TRBV3-2|.|.
CASSQLPGDRGGELFF
TGTGCCAGCAGCCAACTCCCGGGAGACCGTGGCGGGGAGCTGTTTTTT
>TRBJ2-1|TRBV19|TRBD2|.
CASSLISGSHNEQFF
TGTGCCAGTAGCCTAATTAGCGGGAGCCACAATGAGCAGTTCTTC
>TRBJ2-1|TRBV9|TRBD2|few
CASSVGGLAGVYEQFF
TGTGCCAGCAGCGTAGGGGGCCTAGCGGGAGTGTATGAGCAGTTCTTC
>TRBJ2-5|TRBV7-9|TRBD1|.
CASSFLGQATKTQYF
TGTGCCAGCAGCTTTTTAGGACAGGCAACAAAGACCCAGTACTTC